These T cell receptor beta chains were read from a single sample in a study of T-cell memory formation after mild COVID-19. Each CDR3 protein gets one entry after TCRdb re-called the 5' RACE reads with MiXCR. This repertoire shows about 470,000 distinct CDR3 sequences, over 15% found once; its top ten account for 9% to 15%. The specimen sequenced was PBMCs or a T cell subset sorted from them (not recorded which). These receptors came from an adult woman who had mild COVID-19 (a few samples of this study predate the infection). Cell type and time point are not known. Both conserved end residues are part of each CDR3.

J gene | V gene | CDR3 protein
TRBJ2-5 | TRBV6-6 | CASTAAGQETQYF
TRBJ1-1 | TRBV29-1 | CSVVMTGGGTEAFF
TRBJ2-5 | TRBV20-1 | CSARDSRGLVETQYF
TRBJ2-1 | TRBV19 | CASAQGAAAYNEQFF
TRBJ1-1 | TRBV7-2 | CASSLRQDLNTEAFF
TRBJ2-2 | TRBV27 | CASSIYGGITGELFF
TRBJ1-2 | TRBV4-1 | CASIQDPGHPYGYTF
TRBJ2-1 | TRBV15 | CATGRQGEGNNEQFF
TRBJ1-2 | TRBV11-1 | CASSSSGLGIVYTF
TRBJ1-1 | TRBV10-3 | CAISLELFNTEAFF
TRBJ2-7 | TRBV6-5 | CASFAGDFLVPYEQYF
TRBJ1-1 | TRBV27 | CASSFVPGGLGAEAFF
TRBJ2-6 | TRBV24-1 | CATSSTGIRANVLTF
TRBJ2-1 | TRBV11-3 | CASRPRQGAGEQFF
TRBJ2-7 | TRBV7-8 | CASRAGDYEQYF
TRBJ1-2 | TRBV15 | CATSDRGQGGYTF
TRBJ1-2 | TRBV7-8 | CASSFGLINYGYTF
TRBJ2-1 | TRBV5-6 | CASSSAPGDYNEQFF
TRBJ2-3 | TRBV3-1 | CASSQEDADTQYF
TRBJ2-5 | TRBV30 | CAWSRLGRLYQETQYF
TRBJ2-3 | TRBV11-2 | CASSRTSGSPTDTQYF